What follows are 9 T cell receptor beta chains derived from one specimen sequenced in a study of CD8+CD57+ T cells in acquired aplastic anemia. TCR beta VDJ and CDR3 were profiled, and genomic DNA was the template. TCRdb called the reads again in MiXCR, with one record for every CDR3 protein. The profile shows around 200,000 distinct CDR3 sequences, roughly 50% of them singletons. Before being chosen for sequencing, patients had shown CD8+CD57+ cell expansion by flow cytometry. The source material was sorted CD4+, CD8+, or CD8+CD57+ T cells (not recorded which) from PBMCs. The receptor set was obtained from a human donor with aplastic anemia.

This clonotype has at least ten counts. V and J are TRBV5-1 and TRBJ2-3; TRBD1 might be the D (6 bases). The CDR3 contains 15 residues. Trimming stripped 1 base from V and 6 bases from J, with 15 bases between. CDR1 is SGHRS, CDR2 YFSETQ, per germline. The CDR3 coding sequence is TGCGCCAGCAGCTTGTCAGGGGCCCCACGGGATACGCAGTATTTT. This translates into CASSLSGAPRDTQYF.

The chain combines TRBV5-1 with TRBJ1-2; D gene ambiguous. Trimming took 4 bases from V and 4 from J, leaving 8 bases between them. The CDR3 consists of 12 residues. Germline lookup yields CDR1 SGHRS and CDR2 YFSETQ. The CDR3 region is CASSQDFYGYTF. CDR3 bases: TGCGCCAGCAGCCAAGACTTCTATGGCTACACCTTC.

The count of this clonotype is one. This may be a read error: a much more frequent sequence differs by one nucleotide. CDR3 residues: CASSPGTSGGELLF. CDR3 DNA: TGCGCCAGCAGCCCCGGGACTAGCGGGGGGGAGCTGCTTTTT. V gene TRBV5-1 combines with J gene TRBJ2-2; 16 bases agree with TRBD2. The CDR3 extends over 14 amino acids. Germline CDR1 reads SGHRS; CDR2 reads YFSETQ.

This clonotype has ten or more counts. V and J are TRBV9 and TRBJ1-5, with 9 bases aligning to TRBD1. This CDR3 contains 14 residues. Germline V gene data show CDR1 as SGDLS and CDR2 as YYNGEE. Trimming cost V 4 bases and J 5 bases; bases outside gene matches: 4. The CDR3 region has the DNA TGTGCCAGCAGCCGGGACAGGGCGGATCAGCCCCAGCATTTT. Protein sequence: CASSRDRADQPQHF. The complete variable domain, with remaining parts taken from reference TRBV9 and TRBJ1-5, reads DSGVTQTPKHLITATGQRVTLRCSPRSGDLSVYWYQQSLDQGLQFLIQYYNGEERAKGNILERFSAQQFPDLHSELNLSSLELGDSALYFCASSRDRADQPQHFGDGTRLSIL.

The chain combines TRBV24-1 with TRBJ2-3; 11 nucleotides agree with TRBD2. The CDR3 consists of 16 residues. From germline, CDR1 is KGHDR and CDR2 SFDVKD. V was pared by 4 bases and J by 5 bases, with 7 bases of the junction left unmatched. The CDR3 reads CATSDPVAGGQDTQYF. CDR3 sequence (DNA): TGTGCCACCAGTGACCCGGTAGCGGGGGGGCAAGATACGCAGTATTTT.

Ten or more counts support this clonotype. The rearrangement joins TRBV4-3 to TRBJ1-2; possible D gene TRBD1, 5 bases. Germline loops: CDR1 LGHNA, CDR2 YSLEER. The CDR3 is 16 residues long. V lost 1 base to trimming and J lost 8 bases, with 20 bases between them. CDR3 loop: CASSQGWGRYLGGYTF. The DNA of the CDR3 is TGCGCCAGCAGCCAAGGGTGGGGACGCTATCTTGGAGGCTACACCTTC.

This CDR3 reads CSVTGGEETQYF. In nucleotides, the CDR3 is TGCAGCGTTACCGGGGGGGAAGAGACCCAGTACTTC. This chain links TRBV29-1 with TRBJ2-5; 8 bases match TRBD2. With V trimmed by 5 bases and J by 3 bases, 2 bases remained unmatched. The CDR3 sequence is 12 residues long. Germline V gives CDR1 SQVTM, CDR2 ANQGSEA.

The rearrangement links TRBV7-8 to TRBJ2-5; TRBD2 matches at 12 bases. Trimming cost V 3 bases and J 3 bases; bases outside gene matches: 5. Germline assignment: CDR1 SGHVS and CDR2 FQNEAQ. The CDR3 contains 16 residues. In DNA, the CDR3 is TGTGCCAGCAGCTTGGCTAGCGGGGGGGGGAAAGAGACCCAGTACTTC. Translation gives CASSLASGGGKETQYF.

The chain's CDR3 is CATSVRSGTGIYEQYF. The CDR3 DNA sequence: TGTGCCACCAGCGTCCGGTCCGGGACAGGGATTTACGAGCAGTACTTC. The rearrangement joins TRBV15 to TRBJ2-7, with TRBD1 matching over 9 bases. CDR3 size: 16 residues. Germline trimming cut 5 bases from V and 4 bases from J; bases unmatched to any gene: 12. The germline V gene encodes CDR1 LNHNV and CDR2 YYDKDF (reference sequence).